Shown below are 25 T cell receptor beta chains from a single sample sequenced in a study of Ad26.COV2.S vaccination and SARS-CoV-2 variants. The method was immunoSEQ multiplex PCR; TCRdb's version includes in-frame clones alone and lacks a portion of them. The table includes some 350,000 clones, roughly 90% detected once. The treatment here: about 20 received Ad26.COV2.S at low or high dose, single or two shots; several received placebo; per-sample allocation not given. Samples came from day 63 after the first vaccine or placebo injection. Sequenced material: peripheral blood, taken in a trial of Ad26.COV2.S vaccine versus placebo. The receptors derive from a person between 18 and 59 years old who received the Ad26.COV2.S COVID-19 vaccine or a placebo.

The chain employs TRBV21-1 and TRBJ2-1. TRBV21-1 is designated a pseudogene. This CDR3 is 16 amino acids long. CDR3 nucleotide sequence: TGTGCCAGCAGCAAAGGGCTCGGAATACCTACAATGGAGCAGTTCTTC. Its protein is CASSKGLGIPTMEQFF.

V usage is TRBV10-1 and J usage is TRBJ1-2, with D possibly being TRBD1 (5 bases). Trimming removed 5 bases at V and 8 bases at J, with 21 bases between. CDR1 and CDR2 from the germline V gene are WNHNN and SYGVQD (reference sequence). The CDR3 is 15 residues long. This chain's CDR3 is CASSRPGTPVDGYTF. The CDR3 DNA reads as TGCGCCAGCAGTAGACCCGGGACTCCCGTAGACGGCTACACCTTC.

This rearrangement joins TRBV20-1 to TRBJ1-2; TRBD1 is a possible D gene (5 bases). The CDR3 covers 12 residues. The V gene's germline CDR1 is DFQATT and CDR2 SNEGSKA (reference sequence). V lost 3 bases and J 6 bases, leaving 11 bases between the germline ends. In nucleotides, the CDR3 is TGCAGTGCTAGTTCAGGGTTAGATGGCTACACCTTC. Residues: CSASSGLDGYTF.

The rearrangement uses TRBV6-2 or TRBV6-3 and TRBJ2-7; TRBD1 matches 8 bases. There are 16 residues in the CDR3. Trimming took 2 bases from V and 4 from J; bases not matched to a gene: 10. Germline V gene sequence: CDR1 MNHEY, CDR2 SVGEGT. For the CDR3, the DNA is TGTGCCAGCAGTTACCCGACAGGGGAAGAGTCGTACGAGCAGTACGTC. Protein: CASSYPTGEESYEQYV.

The rearrangement uses TRBV7-9 and TRBJ1-2; TRBD1 agrees at 7 bases. The CDR3 spans 14 residues. CDR1 is SEHNR, CDR2 FQNEAQ, per germline (reference sequence). After removal of 4 bases from V and 3 bases from J, the junction contained 5 bases not matched to a gene. For the CDR3, the DNA is TGTGCCAGCAGCTCGTCCACAGGGGACTATGGCTACACCTTC. Its protein is CASSSSTGDYGYTF.

This chain uses TRBV3-1 (or the pseudogene TRBV3-2) with TRBJ1-2, with 7 positions matching TRBD1. The V and J ends lost 4 bases and 8 bases, in that order; junction bases with no gene match: 7. The CDR3 extends over 13 amino acids. Looked up from germline, CDR1 is LGHDT and CDR2 is YNNKEL (reference sequence). CDR3 amino acids: CASSPTGSGGYTF. The CDR3 DNA sequence: TGTGCCAGCAGCCCGACAGGGTCTGGCGGCTACACCTTC.

The chain uses TRBV19 and TRBJ1-5; perhaps TRBD1 as D (5 bases). V lost 4 bases and J 0 bases, leaving 10 bases between the germline ends. Per germline, CDR1 LNHDA and CDR2 SQIVND (reference sequence). This CDR3 is 15 amino acids long. The CDR3 spells CASSSTGASNQPQHF. In DNA, the CDR3 is TGTGCCAGTAGTAGTACCGGGGCTAGCAATCAGCCCCAGCATTTT.

The gene calls are TRBV7-2 and TRBJ1-1, with D perhaps matching TRBD1 (6 bases). V gave up 6 bases and J gave up 3 bases, with 11 bases separating them. From germline, CDR1 is SGHTA and CDR2 FQGNSA. CDR3 length: 13 amino acids. The CDR3 loop reads CASSPQGYTEAFF. In DNA, the CDR3 is TGTGCCAGCAGTCCCCAGGGGTACACTGAAGCTTTCTTT.

This chain links TRBV15 with TRBJ2-7; D is perhaps TRBD2 (6 bases). V was trimmed by 1 base and J by 7 bases, leaving 20 bases between them. This CDR3 comprises 16 residues. Germline V lookup: CDR1 LNHNV, CDR2 YYDKDF (reference sequence). The chain's CDR3 is CATSRGPWSEGREQYV. The CDR3 coding sequence is TGTGCCACCAGCAGAGGTCCATGGAGCGAAGGGAGGGAGCAGTACGTC.

This chain connects TRBV5-1 to TRBJ2-3; TRBD1 matches 9 bases. Germline CDR1 reads SGHRS; CDR2 reads YFSETQ. The CDR3 runs to 14 residues. The junction had 5 bases not matched to a gene; V was cut back by 6 bases and J by 3 bases. The CDR3 spells CASKVGTGTDTQYF. CDR3 nucleotides: TGCGCCAGCAAGGTCGGGACAGGGACAGATACGCAGTATTTT.

V gene TRBV6-5 combines with J gene TRBJ1-4, with D possibly TRBD1 on 5 matching bases. V was shortened by 6 bases and J by 7 bases, with 15 bases between the two germline ends. The CDR3 has 14 amino acids. Germline CDR1 MNHEY, CDR2 SVGAGI. CDR3 residues: CASSPGPRGEKLFF. The CDR3, as DNA: TGTGCCAGCAGCCCGGGACCCCGAGGTGAAAAACTGTTTTTT.

CDR3 DNA: TGTGCCAGCAGCCAGACAGGGGGCTCTGGGGTGAGGGGCTACACCTTC. Its protein is CASSQTGGSGVRGYTF. The rearrangement uses TRBV4-2 and TRBJ1-2; 10 bases agree with TRBD1. Trimming took 3 bases from V and 8 from J; bases not matched to a gene: 12. This CDR3 contains 16 residues. Germline loops: CDR1 LGHNA, CDR2 YNFKEQ.

The CDR3 region has the DNA TGCGCCAGCGGGGCGCTTTCTGGGGACTACGAGCAGTACTTC. This sequence encodes CASGALSGDYEQYF. The rearrangement joins TRBV5-1 to TRBJ2-7; D is perhaps TRBD1 (5 bases). This CDR3 is 14 amino acids long. Germline values: CDR1 SGHRS, CDR2 YFSETQ. V gave up 7 bases and J gave up 3 bases, with 17 bases separating them.

This clone came up once. The chain is built from TRBV29-1 and TRBJ2-5; D gene ambiguous. This CDR3 has 12 amino acids. Germline-derived CDR1 and CDR2 are SQVTM and ANQGSEA. V lost 0 bases to trimming and J lost 2 bases, with 4 bases between them. This CDR3 is CSVEETQETQYF. DNA of the CDR3: TGCAGCGTTGAAGAGACACAAGAGACCCAGTACTTC. Combining the CDR3 with reference TRBV29-1 and TRBJ2-5 gives the whole variable domain SAVISQKPSRDICQRGTSLTIQCQVDSQVTMMFWYRQQPGQSLTLIATANQGSEATYESGFVIDKFPISRPNLTFSTLTVSNMSPEDSSIYLCSVEETQETQYFGPGTRLLVL.

The chain links TRBV3-1 (or the pseudogene TRBV3-2) to TRBJ1-6; 8 bases align to TRBD1. CDR1 and CDR2 (germline): LGHDT, YNNKEL (reference sequence). This CDR3 spans 17 amino acids. V lost 3 bases and J lost 5; bases outside the gene matches: 9. The CDR3: CASSHRMGQANNSPLHF. CDR3 coding DNA: TGTGCCAGCAGCCACCGAATGGGACAGGCAAATAATTCACCCCTCCACTTT.

The chain combines TRBV11-3 with TRBJ2-4, with D perhaps TRBD2 (5 bases). This CDR3 contains 13 residues. Deletions cut 7 bases from V and 8 bases from J, with 15 bases between. CDR1 and CDR2 from the germline V gene are SGHNT and YENEEA. This CDR3 is CASTPRDRDIQYF. Written as DNA, the CDR3 is TGTGCCAGCACACCCCGGGATAGGGACATTCAGTACTTC. Drawing the rest from reference TRBV11-3 and TRBJ2-4, the complete variable domain is EAGVVQSPRYKIIEKKQPVAFWCNPISGHNTLYWYLQNLGQGPELLIRYENEEAVDDSQLPKDRFSAERLKGVDSTLKIQPAELGDSAVYLCASTPRDRDIQYFGAGTRLSVL.

The rearrangement links TRBV5-8 to TRBJ2-5, with 7 bases identical to TRBD1. The CDR3 spans 15 residues. Germline V gene sequence: CDR1 SGHTS, CDR2 YDEGEE. The junction had 9 bases not matched to a gene; V was cut back by 4 bases and J by 3 bases. CDR3 sequence (DNA): TGTGCCAGCAGCGTCCCCGGGACAGTTAAAGAGACCCAGTACTTC. This sequence encodes CASSVPGTVKETQYF.

This clone was counted only a few times. CDR3 protein: CASSPLRRNTEAFF. For the CDR3, the DNA is TGCGCCAGCAGCCCTCTGCGGAGGAACACTGAAGCTTTCTTT. This rearrangement joins TRBV4-1 to TRBJ1-1; D remains unclear. The V gene lost 4 bases and the J gene lost 1 base, with 10 bases spanning the gap. Looked up from germline, CDR1 is MGHRA and CDR2 is YSYEKL. The CDR3 has 14 residues.

This clone was found once. The chain employs TRBV12-3 or TRBV12-4 and TRBJ1-2; no clear D gene. The CDR3 contains 13 residues. V lost 9 bases and J lost 7, with 18 bases in between. This CDR3 is CASSTRGPLGYTF. The CDR3 DNA follows: TGTGCCAGTAGCACGCGGGGTCCTCTTGGCTACACCTTC.

The chain is built from TRBV7-8 and TRBJ2-3; TRBD1 might be the D (5 bases). CDR1 and CDR2 (germline): SGHVS, FQNEAQ. The CDR3 is made up of 16 amino acids. V lost 1 base to trimming and J lost 6 bases, with 17 bases between them. The CDR3 nucleotides are TGTGCCAGCAGCTTAGGGGGCCCCCCCGGAGCGGATACGCAGTATTTT. This encodes CASSLGGPPGADTQYF.

With respect to this clone: At the DNA level, this CDR3 is encoded by other sequences in the same sample as well. The chain employs TRBV18 and TRBJ1-5, with unresolved D. CDR1 is KGHSH, CDR2 LQKENI, per germline. V was shortened by 2 bases and J by 3 bases, with 2 bases between the two germline ends. CDR3 size: 12 residues. The CDR3 coding sequence is TGTGCCAGCTCACCATCCAATCAGCCCCAGCATTTT. Amino acids: CASSPSNQPQHF.

The chain is built from TRBV9 and TRBJ2-1; TRBD2 matches 10 bases. This CDR3 comprises 18 residues. Trimming at V came to 0 bases and at J to 3 bases, leaving 9 bases not matched to a gene. The germline V gene encodes CDR1 SGDLS and CDR2 YYNGEE. The chain's CDR3 is CASSVATGLAESYNEQFF. The CDR3 DNA is TGTGCCAGCAGCGTAGCTACAGGACTAGCGGAAAGCTACAATGAGCAGTTCTTC.

The chain combines TRBV14 with TRBJ2-5; 9 nucleotides agree with TRBD1. From germline, CDR1 is SGHDN and CDR2 FVKESK. Losses at the gene ends were 1 base for V and 5 bases for J; bases not matched to a gene: 17. There are 19 residues in the CDR3. The CDR3 reads CASSQGLPGQGRPSETQYF. The CDR3 DNA reads as TGTGCCAGCAGCCAAGGGCTACCGGGACAGGGCAGGCCGTCGGAGACCCAGTACTTC.

This clone appeared once. This chain links TRBV28 with TRBJ2-7; 7 bases line up with TRBD1. Germline V gene sequence: CDR1 MDHEN, CDR2 SYDVKM. V trimming: 4 bases; J trimming: 5 bases; junction bases outside the gene matches: 5. The CDR3 loop spans 13 amino acids. This CDR3 reads CASSYRGIDEQYV. DNA of the CDR3: TGTGCCAGCAGTTACAGGGGAATCGACGAGCAGTACGTC.

The chain has TRBV6-1 and TRBJ2-7, with D perhaps assigned TRBD1 or TRBD2 (5 bases each). Trimming stripped 2 bases from V and 0 bases from J, with 11 bases between. This CDR3 is built from 15 residues. CDR1 is MNHNS, CDR2 SASEGT, per germline. The CDR3 here is CASSEHRGSSYEQYV. The DNA of the CDR3 is TGTGCCAGCAGTGAACACCGGGGCTCCTCCTACGAGCAGTACGTC.